The clone carrying this T cell receptor beta chain qualifies as medium-sized. This CDR3 region has 14 residues. Trimming at V came to 8 bases and at J to 7 bases, leaving 10 bases not matched to a gene. CDR1 SEHNR and CDR2 FQNEAQ come from the germline V gene (reference sequence). In TCRdb, the reads were re-called with MiXCR into one record per CDR3 protein. In the table there are a few thousand distinct CDR3 sequences, roughly 10% of which are singletons. The sequence was obtained from a human donor with rheumatoid arthritis. Input material: CD4+ T cells from peripheral blood. The rearrangement uses TRBV7-9 and TRBJ1-2; 10 bases fit TRBD1. CDR3 DNA sequence: TGTGCCAGCTCTCGGGGACAGGGGTTTTTTGGCTACACCTTC. Translated: CASSRGQGFFGYTF.